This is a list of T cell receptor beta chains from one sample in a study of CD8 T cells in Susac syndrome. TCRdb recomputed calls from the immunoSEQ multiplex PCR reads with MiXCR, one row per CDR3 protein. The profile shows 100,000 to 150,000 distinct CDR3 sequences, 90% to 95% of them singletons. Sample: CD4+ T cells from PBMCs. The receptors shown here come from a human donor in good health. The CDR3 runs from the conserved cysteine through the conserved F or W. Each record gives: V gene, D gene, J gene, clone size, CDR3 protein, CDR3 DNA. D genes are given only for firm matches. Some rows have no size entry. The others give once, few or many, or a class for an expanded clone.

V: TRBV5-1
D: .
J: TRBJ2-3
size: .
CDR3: CASSPGLDASTDTQYF
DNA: TGCGCCAGCAGCCCCGGACTTGATGCTAGCACAGATACGCAGTATTTT

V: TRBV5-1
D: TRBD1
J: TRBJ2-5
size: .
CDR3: CASSRGQGEETQYF
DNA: TGCGCCAGCAGCCGTGGACAGGGGGAGGAGACCCAGTACTTC

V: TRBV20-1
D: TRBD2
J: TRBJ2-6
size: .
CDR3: CSALGLAGGGANVLTF
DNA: TGCAGTGCTCTGGGACTAGCGGGAGGTGGGGCCAACGTCCTGACTTTC

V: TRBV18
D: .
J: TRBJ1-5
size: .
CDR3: CASSPGYGEPQHF
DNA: TGTGCCAGCTCACCCGGCTATGGCGAGCCCCAGCATTTT

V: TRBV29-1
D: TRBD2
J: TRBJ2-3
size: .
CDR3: CSAQREVPDTQYF
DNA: TGCAGCGCCCAGCGGGAGGTTCCAGATACGCAGTATTTT

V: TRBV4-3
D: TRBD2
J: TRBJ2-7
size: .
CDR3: CASSHLPGTSGSAYEQYF
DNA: TGCGCCAGCAGCCACCTTCCCGGGACTAGCGGGAGCGCCTACGAGCAGTACTTC

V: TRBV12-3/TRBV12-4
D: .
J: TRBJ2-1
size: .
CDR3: CASSSGPMSSYNEQFF
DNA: TGTGCCAGCAGCTCGGGACCCATGAGCTCCTACAATGAGCAGTTCTTC

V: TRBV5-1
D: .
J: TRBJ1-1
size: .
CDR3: CASSPEGQGNTEAFF
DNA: TGCGCCAGCAGCCCGGAGGGACAAGGGAACACTGAAGCTTTCTTT

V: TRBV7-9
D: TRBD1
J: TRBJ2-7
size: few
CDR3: CASTPGQASYEQYF
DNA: TGTGCCAGCACCCCCGGACAGGCCTCCTACGAGCAGTACTTC

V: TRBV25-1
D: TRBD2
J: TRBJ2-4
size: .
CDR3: CASSEGLRAGVKNIQYF
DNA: TGTGCCAGCAGTGAAGGCCTGCGTGCGGGAGTTAAAAACATTCAGTACTTC

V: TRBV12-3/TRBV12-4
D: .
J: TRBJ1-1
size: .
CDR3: CASSLLQGGEAFF
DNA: TGTGCCAGCAGTTTACTACAGGGCGGTGAAGCTTTCTTT

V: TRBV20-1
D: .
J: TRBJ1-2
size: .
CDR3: CSARRQSYGYTF
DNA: TGCAGTGCTAGGCGGCAGTCCTATGGCTACACCTTC

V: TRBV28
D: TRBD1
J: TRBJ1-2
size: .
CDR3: CASSSHIGQAGYGYTF
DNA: TGTGCCAGCAGTTCCCACATCGGACAGGCTGGCTATGGCTACACCTTC

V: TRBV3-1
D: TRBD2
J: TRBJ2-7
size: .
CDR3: CASSQGLPREASYEQYF
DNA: TGTGCCAGCAGCCAAGGTCTTCCGCGGGAGGCCTCCTACGAGCAGTACTTC

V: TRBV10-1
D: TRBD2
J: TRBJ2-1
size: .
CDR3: CATAEGLAGYEQFF
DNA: TGCGCCACCGCCGAAGGACTAGCGGGATATGAGCAGTTCTTC

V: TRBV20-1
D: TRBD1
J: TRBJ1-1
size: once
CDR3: CSARRDSLNTEAFF
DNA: TGCAGTGCTAGAAGGGACAGCTTAAACACTGAAGCTTTCTTT

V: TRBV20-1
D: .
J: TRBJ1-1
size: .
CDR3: CSARDRSGFGTEAFF
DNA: TGCAGTGCTAGAGATCGAAGTGGGTTTGGCACTGAAGCTTTCTTT

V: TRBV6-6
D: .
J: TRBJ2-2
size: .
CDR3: CASRLDANTGELFF
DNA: TGTGCCAGCAGACTGGACGCGAACACCGGGGAGCTGTTTTTT

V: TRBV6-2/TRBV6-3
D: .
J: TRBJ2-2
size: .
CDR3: CASTTMGELFF
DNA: TGTGCCAGCACCACGATGGGGGAGCTGTTTTTT

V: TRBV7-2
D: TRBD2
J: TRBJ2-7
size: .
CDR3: CASSLVVTSGRASYEQYF
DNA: TGTGCCAGCAGCTTAGTAGTAACTAGCGGGAGGGCCTCCTACGAGCAGTACTTC

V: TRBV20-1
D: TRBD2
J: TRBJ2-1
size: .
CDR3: CSLPGLAGAYNEQFF
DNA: TGCAGTCTACCGGGGCTAGCGGGAGCCTACAATGAGCAGTTCTTC